This T cell receptor beta chain was recovered during a study of blood T cell repertoires in COVID-19 (dated by TCRdb to 2019 to 2021). Study-level background: The collaborator samples originated in the United States, Italy and Spain and spanned the acute and convalescent phases of COVID-19. The prospective study material was composed of cDNA or gDNA derived from T cells, B-cell-depleted T cells, or PBMCs. Subjects who had been exposed to COVID-19, were actively infected with it, or had recovered from it provided the deeply sampled blood TCRbeta repertoires that made up the dataset. The repertoires were released in a freely available public database intended as a resource for research on the immune response to SARS-CoV-2. The samples were drawn from two sources: the first 160 participants of the ongoing ImmuneRACE study, and about 1,300 subjects contributed by 6 global collaborators. Nearly every sample came with metadata listing a de-identified subject ID, COVID-19 status, age in years and sex. Where HLA class I and class II types were available, the types were taken from metadata supplied by the sample provider, not from assay-based typing. Results the study describes overall, beyond this receptor: How much clinical and demographic metadata was included differed by source and by participant, and the metadata was provided uncurated.

For this clone: There is no known antigen for this receptor. No base quality values were provided; no much bigger clone lies one nucleotide off.

Each collaborating institution followed its own protocols to collect whole blood in K2EDTA tubes. For TCRbeta analysis, collaborators shipped samples in one of three forms: frozen whole blood, isolated PBMCs, or DNA extracted from either of those sample types. As encoded in the germline V gene (reference sequence), CDR1 is SEHNR while CDR2 is FQNEAQ. Including cysteine and phenylalanine, the CDR3 has 16 amino acids. The CDR3 DNA has 48 bases and is translated from base 1. V is shortened by 5 bases, J by 0 bases, and the region joining them spans 17 bases. The immunoSEQ Assay, a bias-controlled multiplex PCR, was used to amplify TCRbeta CDR3 regions from genomic DNA. The paper's processing steps were these. Within the assay, amplification of reference gene primers was used to estimate how many nucleated cells each sample contained. To quantify the absolute abundance of each unique TCRbeta CDR3 rearrangement, sequence reads were collapsed and filtered. For each sample, productive Simpson clonality was calculated as the square root of Simpson's diversity index over productive rearrangements. TCRdb re-hosts the immuneACCESS table, in-frame sequences only. Its copies lack some clones; in the studies checked, an unresolved V gene accounts for under half of them, and the cause for the rest is not known. V and J calls and clone size are given by that table; D and trimming were obtained from the DNA. A total of about 200,000 clones appear in this sample, 88% of them only once. Around 5.8% of the sample belongs to the ten largest clones.

Specimen: peripheral blood. This clonotype originated in a man aged 40-55 years with active or convalescent COVID-19. This chain joins TRBV7-9 to TRBJ2-7; TRBD2 is perhaps the D gene, given 5 matching bases. The CDR3 region reads CASSLYTSALSYEQYF. The sequence in DNA is TGTGCCAGCAGCCTCTACACTAGTGCCCTCTCCTACGAGCAGTACTTC.